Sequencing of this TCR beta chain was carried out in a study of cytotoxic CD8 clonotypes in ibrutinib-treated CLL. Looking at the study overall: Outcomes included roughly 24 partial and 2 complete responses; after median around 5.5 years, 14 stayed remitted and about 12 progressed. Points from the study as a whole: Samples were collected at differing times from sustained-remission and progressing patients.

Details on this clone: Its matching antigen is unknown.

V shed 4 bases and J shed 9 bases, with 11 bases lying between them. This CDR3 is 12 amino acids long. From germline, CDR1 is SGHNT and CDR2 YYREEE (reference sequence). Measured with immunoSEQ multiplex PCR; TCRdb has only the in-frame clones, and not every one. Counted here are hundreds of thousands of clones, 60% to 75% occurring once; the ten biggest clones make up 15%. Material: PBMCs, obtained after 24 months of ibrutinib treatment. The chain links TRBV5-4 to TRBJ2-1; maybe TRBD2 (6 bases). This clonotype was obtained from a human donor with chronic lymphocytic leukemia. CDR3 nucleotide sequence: TGTGCCAGCAGCCCACCAGCGGGTGAGCAGTTCTTC. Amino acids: CASSPPAGEQFF.